The next 22 T cell receptor beta chains were all read from a single sample in a study of blood T cell repertoires in COVID-19. The assay was immunoSEQ multiplex PCR, and TCRdb's table has in-frame clones only and misses some. The sample has roughly 400,000 clones; approximately 88% are singletons. The sample consisted of PBMCs or T cells enriched from blood (not recorded which). These receptors all stem from a woman aged 40 to 49 with acute COVID-19.

The chain has TRBV6-7 and TRBJ2-7, with 7 nucleotides matching TRBD1. TRBV6-7 is an ORF for which the function is uncertain. CDR3 length: 18 amino acids. Trimming cost V 0 bases and J 2 bases; bases outside gene matches: 13. The DNA of the CDR3 is TGTGCCAGCAGTTACTCGCGTTTGGGACAGATGATACCCTACGAGCAGTACTTC. As protein: CASSYSRLGQMIPYEQYF.

This rearrangement joins TRBV29-1 to TRBJ1-2; D is perhaps TRBD1 (5 bases). Deletions cut 6 bases from V and 9 bases from J, with 20 bases between. In germline, CDR1 is SQVTM, CDR2 ANQGSEA. The CDR3 sequence is 13 residues long. CDR3 residues: CSVYRQGLKSYTF. In DNA form, the CDR3 reads TGCAGCGTGTACCGCCAGGGTCTTAAGAGCTACACCTTC.

The CDR3 region is CASSLVLAAEQFF. The DNA for the CDR3 is TGCGCCAGCAGCTTGGTACTAGCGGCTGAGCAGTTCTTC. This chain links TRBV5-1 with TRBJ2-1, with TRBD2 identical over 8 bases. Unmatched junction bases numbered 2, after V lost 0 bases and J lost 9 bases. CDR1 and CDR2 (germline): SGHRS, YFSETQ. This CDR3 has 13 residues.

V usage is TRBV2 and J usage is TRBJ1-2; D gene uncertain. The CDR3 is made up of 11 amino acids. The V end lost 6 bases, the J end lost 3 bases, and 5 bases lay between the germline ends. Germline CDR1 and CDR2: SNHLY and FYNNEI. As DNA, the CDR3 is TGTGCCAGCAGCGGAGACTATGGCTACACCTTC. It is translated as CASSGDYGYTF.

The chain employs TRBV2 and TRBJ2-1, with D tentatively TRBD2 (7 bases). The CDR3 runs to 15 residues. Germline V lookup: CDR1 SNHLY, CDR2 FYNNEI. V was trimmed by 8 bases and J by 1 base, leaving 15 bases between them. Here the CDR3 DNA reads TGTGCCAGCCGGGGGGCGGTTTTGTCCTACAATGAGCAGTTCTTC. Translated, it gives CASRGAVLSYNEQFF.

The chain recombines TRBV30 with TRBJ2-5; D is perhaps TRBD1 (6 bases). Trimming took 3 bases from V and 2 from J, leaving 7 bases between them. The CDR3 loop spans 12 amino acids. Germline CDR1 GTSNPN, CDR2 SVGIG (reference sequence). This CDR3 reads CAWRGAQETQYF. The CDR3, as DNA: TGTGCCTGGAGGGGGGCTCAAGAGACCCAGTACTTC.

This clone appeared a single time. The J gene is TRBJ2-7, the V gene TRBV7-7; TRBD1 aligns across 8 bases. V dropped 3 bases and J dropped 0; count of bases not matched to a gene: 4. The CDR3 totals 15 residues. CDR1 SSHAT and CDR2 FNYEAQ come from the germline V gene (reference sequence). The CDR3 here is CASSLGTGDSYEQYF. CDR3 sequence (DNA): TGTGCCAGCAGCTTGGGGACAGGAGACTCCTACGAGCAGTACTTC.

A word on this clone: The sample holds other DNA sequences that translate to the same CDR3. The rearrangement joins TRBV3-1 (or the pseudogene TRBV3-2) to TRBJ2-3; D gene unclear. The CDR3 is made up of 11 amino acids. V was trimmed by 4 bases and J by 3 bases, leaving 2 bases between them. The germline CDR1 and CDR2 sequences are LGHDT and YNNKEL (reference sequence). DNA for the CDR3: TGTGCCAGCAGCCTAACAGATACGCAGTATTTT. Its translation: CASSLTDTQYF.

This clone was seen once. The chain joins TRBV9 to TRBJ1-2, with 8 nucleotides matching TRBD1. With 3 bases clipped from V and 8 bases from J, the junction kept 9 bases outside the gene matches. The CDR3 length is 14 residues. CDR1 is SGDLS, CDR2 YYNGEE, per germline. CDR3: CASSATQGVRGYTF. The CDR3 DNA reads TGTGCCAGCAGCGCGACACAGGGGGTTCGAGGCTACACCTTC. Variable domain in full (rest from reference TRBV9 and TRBJ1-2): DSGVTQTPKHLITATGQRVTLRCSPRSGDLSVYWYQQSLDQGLQFLIQYYNGEERAKGNILERFSAQQFPDLHSELNLSSLELGDSALYFCASSATQGVRGYTFGSGTRLTVV.

The chain combines TRBV6-5 with TRBJ1-2; no reliable D call. V lost 6 bases, J lost 4 bases, and 12 bases lay in between. CDR3 length equals 13 residues. Germline CDR1 is MNHEY and CDR2 is SVGAGI. CDR3 nucleotides: TGTGCCAGCAGGACAACTGGATTCTATGGCTACACCTTC. Amino acids: CASRTTGFYGYTF.

This chain links TRBV7-2 with TRBJ1-6; perhaps TRBD1 as D (5 bases). Trimming left V 1 base short and J 12 bases short, with 13 bases between. From germline, CDR1 is SGHTA and CDR2 FQGNSA. The CDR3 extends over 14 amino acids. DNA for the CDR3: TGTGCCAGCAGCTTAGGTACCGGGAGGGGACCCCTCCACTTT. It encodes CASSLGTGRGPLHF.

The rearrangement joins TRBV30 to TRBJ2-7; TRBD2 might be the D (5 bases). Trimming left V 1 base short and J 7 bases short, with 8 bases between. Germline CDR1 GTSNPN, CDR2 SVGIG (reference sequence). The CDR3 length is 11 residues. The CDR3 spells CAWSEREEQYF. The DNA of the CDR3 is TGTGCCTGGAGTGAAAGGGAGGAGCAGTACTTC.

CDR3 sequence (DNA): TGTGCCAGCAGCCCCAGATGGGGGCCCAACACCGGGGAGCTGTTTTTT. Translating it yields CASSPRWGPNTGELFF. V is TRBV3-1 (or the pseudogene TRBV3-2) and J is TRBJ2-2; a possible D gene is TRBD1 (6 bases). V lost 4 bases and J 2 bases, leaving 14 bases between the germline ends. CDR1 is LGHDT, CDR2 YNNKEL, per germline (reference sequence). This CDR3 contains 16 residues.

The chain uses TRBV7-9 and TRBJ2-5, with TRBD1 as a possible D gene (5 bases). V lost 5 bases, J lost 3 bases, and 10 bases lay in between. The CDR3 has 13 amino acids. CDR1 is SEHNR, CDR2 FQNEAQ, per germline (reference sequence). CDR3 DNA sequence: TGTGCCAGCAGCAGAGGCAGGGAAGAGACCCAGTACTTC. This encodes CASSRGREETQYF.

The V and J genes are TRBV11-2 and TRBJ2-5; D perhaps matches TRBD2 (6 bases). Germline loops: CDR1 SGHAT, CDR2 FQNNGV. Trimming took off 3 bases at V and 3 bases at J, with 8 bases between the two ends. The CDR3 runs 13 residues. For the CDR3, the DNA is TGTGCCAGCAGCTTGGGCGGGGAAGAGACCCAGTACTTC. Protein: CASSLGGEETQYF.

This chain uses TRBV2 with TRBJ1-6; possible D gene TRBD1, 6 bases. The CDR3 sequence is 15 residues long. Germline V CDR1 and CDR2: SNHLY, FYNNEI. V gave up 6 bases and J gave up 5 bases, with 14 bases separating them. In DNA form, the CDR3 reads TGTGCCAGCAGAAGAAACAGGGCAAATAATTCACCCCTCCACTTT. Encoded protein: CASRRNRANNSPLHF.

V and J are TRBV27 and TRBJ2-7, with TRBD2 identical over 7 bases. The CDR3 is 13 residues long. Germline V gives CDR1 MNHEY, CDR2 SMNVEV (reference sequence). Trimming at V came to 4 bases and at J to 3 bases, leaving 3 bases not matched to a gene. The CDR3 sequence: CASSSGGIYEQYF. CDR3 coding DNA: TGTGCCAGCAGTTCGGGAGGAATCTACGAGCAGTACTTC.

The chain has TRBV7-8 and TRBJ1-3, with D possibly being TRBD1 (5 bases). Looked up from germline, CDR1 is SGHVS and CDR2 is FQNEAQ. V was pared by 3 bases and J by 7 bases, with 13 bases between. The CDR3 contains 14 residues. The CDR3: CASSFGGGLNTIYF. Here the CDR3 DNA reads TGTGCCAGCAGCTTTGGGGGAGGGCTTAACACCATATATTTT.

V usage is TRBV9 and J usage is TRBJ1-3, with D possibly matching TRBD1 (6 bases). Trimming took 7 bases from V and 0 from J, leaving 11 bases between them. This CDR3 contains 14 residues. Germline V CDR1 and CDR2: SGDLS, YYNGEE. The DNA of the CDR3 is TGTGCCAGCGGAACGGACAGCTCTGGAAACACCATATATTTT. Its translation is CASGTDSSGNTIYF. Combining the CDR3 with reference TRBV9 and TRBJ1-3 gives the whole variable domain DSGVTQTPKHLITATGQRVTLRCSPRSGDLSVYWYQQSLDQGLQFLIQYYNGEERAKGNILERFSAQQFPDLHSELNLSSLELGDSALYFCASGTDSSGNTIYFGEGSWLTVV.

The chain links TRBV29-1 to TRBJ1-1; 9 nucleotides line up with TRBD1. Per germline, CDR1 SQVTM and CDR2 ANQGSEA. The junction had 11 bases not matched to a gene; V was cut back by 7 bases and J by 2 bases. This CDR3 is built from 15 residues. In DNA form, the CDR3 reads TGCAGCGGGGTAGACAGGGGGGAACCTAACACTGAAGCTTTCTTT. Translation: CSGVDRGEPNTEAFF.

The V gene is TRBV6-2 or TRBV6-3, the J gene TRBJ2-2; 8 bases are a match to TRBD2. CDR1 MNHEY and CDR2 SVGEGT come from the germline V gene. V dropped 5 bases and J dropped 6; count of bases not matched to a gene: 5. The CDR3 loop spans 14 amino acids. CDR3: CASSRGGRAGELFF. DNA for the CDR3: TGTGCCAGCAGTCGCGGGGGGCGGGCCGGGGAGCTGTTTTTT.

The V gene is TRBV7-9, the J gene TRBJ1-4, with D unclear. CDR3 length: 13 amino acids. Germline V lookup: CDR1 SEHNR, CDR2 FQNEAQ (reference sequence). Trimming shortened V by 3 bases and J by 7 bases, and 9 bases separated the two germline ends. The CDR3 region is CASSFVAGEKLFF. The CDR3, as DNA: TGTGCCAGCAGCTTTGTCGCGGGTGAAAAACTGTTTTTT. Drawing the rest from reference TRBV7-9 and TRBJ1-4, the complete variable domain is DTGVSQNPRHKITKRGQNVTFRCDPISEHNRLYWYRQTLGQGPEFLTYFQNEAQLEKSRLLSDRFSAERPKGSFSTLEIQRTEQGDSAMYLCASSFVAGEKLFFGSGTQLSVL.